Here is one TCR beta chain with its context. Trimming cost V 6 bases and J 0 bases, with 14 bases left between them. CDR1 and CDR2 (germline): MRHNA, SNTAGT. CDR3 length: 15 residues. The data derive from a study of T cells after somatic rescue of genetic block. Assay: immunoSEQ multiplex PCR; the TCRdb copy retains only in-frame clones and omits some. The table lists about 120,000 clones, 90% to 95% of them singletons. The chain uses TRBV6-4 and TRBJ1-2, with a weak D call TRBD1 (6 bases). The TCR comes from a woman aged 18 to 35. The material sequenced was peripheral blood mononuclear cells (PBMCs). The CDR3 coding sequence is TGTGCCAGCAGGAAGGAACAGGGTCCTAACTATGGCTACACCTTC. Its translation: CASRKEQGPNYGYTF.